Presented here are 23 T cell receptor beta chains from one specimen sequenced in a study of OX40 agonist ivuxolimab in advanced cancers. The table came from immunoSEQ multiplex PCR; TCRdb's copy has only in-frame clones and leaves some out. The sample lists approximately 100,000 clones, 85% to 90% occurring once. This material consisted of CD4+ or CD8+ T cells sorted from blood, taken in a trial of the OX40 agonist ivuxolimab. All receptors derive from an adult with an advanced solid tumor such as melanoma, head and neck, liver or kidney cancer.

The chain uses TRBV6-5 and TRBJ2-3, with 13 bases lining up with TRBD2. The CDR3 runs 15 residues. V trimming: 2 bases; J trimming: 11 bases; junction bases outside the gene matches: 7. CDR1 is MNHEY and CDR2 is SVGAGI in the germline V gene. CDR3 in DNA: TGTGCCAGCAGTTACACTACTAGCGGGGGGGGCCAGCAGTATTTT. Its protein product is CASSYTTSGGGQQYF.

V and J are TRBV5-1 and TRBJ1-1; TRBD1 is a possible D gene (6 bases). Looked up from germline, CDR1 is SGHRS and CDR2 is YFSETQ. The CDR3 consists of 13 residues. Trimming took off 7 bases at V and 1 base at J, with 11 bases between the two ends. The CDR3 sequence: CASRGTPNTEAFF. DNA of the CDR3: TGCGCCAGCCGCGGGACACCGAACACTGAAGCTTTCTTT.

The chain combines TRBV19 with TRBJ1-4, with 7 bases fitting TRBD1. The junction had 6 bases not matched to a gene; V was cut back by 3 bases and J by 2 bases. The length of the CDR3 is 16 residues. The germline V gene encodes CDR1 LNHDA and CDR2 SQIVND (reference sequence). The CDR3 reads CASSIEKGATNEKLFF. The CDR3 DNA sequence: TGTGCCAGTAGTATCGAGAAGGGGGCCACTAATGAAAAACTGTTTTTT.

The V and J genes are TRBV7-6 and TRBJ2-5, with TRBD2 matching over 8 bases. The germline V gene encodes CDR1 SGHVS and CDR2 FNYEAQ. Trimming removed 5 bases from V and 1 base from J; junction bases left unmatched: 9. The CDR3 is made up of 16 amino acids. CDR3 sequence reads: CASSRSSGAIQETQYF. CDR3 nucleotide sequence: TGTGCCAGCAGCCGGAGTAGCGGGGCGATCCAAGAGACCCAGTACTTC.

This CDR3 is CASSEEGGLRELFF. The CDR3 DNA reads as TGTGCCAGCAGTGAGGAGGGGGGGCTTAGGGAGCTGTTTTTT. The rearrangement links TRBV6-1 to TRBJ2-2; a weak D match, TRBD2 (7 bases). Deletions cut 3 bases from V and 9 bases from J, with 14 bases between. In germline, CDR1 is MNHNS, CDR2 SASEGT. This CDR3 spans 14 amino acids.

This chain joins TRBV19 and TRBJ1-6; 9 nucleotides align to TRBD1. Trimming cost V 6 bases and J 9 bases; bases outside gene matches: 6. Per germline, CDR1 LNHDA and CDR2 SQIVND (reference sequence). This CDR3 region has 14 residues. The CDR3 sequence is CASRIPQGASPLHF. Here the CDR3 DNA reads TGTGCCAGTAGAATCCCACAGGGGGCTTCACCCCTCCACTTT. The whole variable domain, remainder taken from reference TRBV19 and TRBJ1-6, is DGGITQSPKYLFRKEGQNVTLSCEQNLNHDAMYWYRQDPGQGLRLIYYSQIVNDFQKGDIAEGYSVSREKKESFPLTVTSAQKNPTAFYLCASRIPQGASPLHFGNGTRLTVT.

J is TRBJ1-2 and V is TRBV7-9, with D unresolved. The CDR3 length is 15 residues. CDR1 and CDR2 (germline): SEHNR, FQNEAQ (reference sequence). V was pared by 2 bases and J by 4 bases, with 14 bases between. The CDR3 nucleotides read TGTGCCAGCAGCTTAACCCCCGGGCGGCTCTATGGCTACACCTTC. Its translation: CASSLTPGRLYGYTF.

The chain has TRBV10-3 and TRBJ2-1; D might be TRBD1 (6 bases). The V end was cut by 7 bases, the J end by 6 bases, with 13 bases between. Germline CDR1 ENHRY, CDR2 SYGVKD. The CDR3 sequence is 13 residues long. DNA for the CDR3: TGTGCCATCAACAACAGGGCGAGCAATGAGCAGTTCTTC. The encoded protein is CAINNRASNEQFF.

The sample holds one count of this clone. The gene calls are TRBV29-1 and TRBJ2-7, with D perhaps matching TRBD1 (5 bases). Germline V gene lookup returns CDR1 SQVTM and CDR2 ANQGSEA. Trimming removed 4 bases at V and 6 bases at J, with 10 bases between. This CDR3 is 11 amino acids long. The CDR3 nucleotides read TGCAGCGTTGTGCTTAGGGGCGAGCAGTACTTC. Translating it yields CSVVLRGEQYF.

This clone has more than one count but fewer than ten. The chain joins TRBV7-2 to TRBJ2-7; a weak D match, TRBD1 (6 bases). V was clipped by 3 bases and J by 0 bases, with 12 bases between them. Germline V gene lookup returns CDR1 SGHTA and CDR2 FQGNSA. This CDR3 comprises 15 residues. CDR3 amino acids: CASSFPGVGSYEQYF. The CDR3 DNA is TGTGCCAGCAGCTTCCCAGGGGTTGGCTCCTACGAGCAGTACTTC.

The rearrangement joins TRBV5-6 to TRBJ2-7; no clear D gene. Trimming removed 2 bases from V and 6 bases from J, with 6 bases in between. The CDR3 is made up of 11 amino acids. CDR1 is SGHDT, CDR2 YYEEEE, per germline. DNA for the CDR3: TGTGCCAGCAGCTTAGCGTTCGAGCAGTACTTC. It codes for CASSLAFEQYF.

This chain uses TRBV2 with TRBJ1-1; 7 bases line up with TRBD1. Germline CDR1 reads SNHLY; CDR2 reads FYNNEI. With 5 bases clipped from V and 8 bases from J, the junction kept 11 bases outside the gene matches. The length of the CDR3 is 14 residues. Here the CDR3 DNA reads TGTGCCAGCAGTCCCAGGGGGGGGGAGTCGGAAGCTTTCTTT. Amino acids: CASSPRGGESEAFF. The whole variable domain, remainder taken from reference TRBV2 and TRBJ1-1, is EPEVTQTPSHQVTQMGQEVILRCVPISNHLYFYWYRQILGQKVEFLVSFYNNEISEKSEIFDDQFSVERPDGSNFTLKIRSTKLEDSAMYFCASSPRGGESEAFFGQGTRLTVV.

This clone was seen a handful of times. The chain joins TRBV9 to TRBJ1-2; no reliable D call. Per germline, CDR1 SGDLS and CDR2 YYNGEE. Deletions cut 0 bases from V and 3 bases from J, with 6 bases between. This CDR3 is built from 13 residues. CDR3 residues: CASSVDGDYGYTF. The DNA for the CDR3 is TGTGCCAGCAGCGTAGATGGAGACTATGGCTACACCTTC.

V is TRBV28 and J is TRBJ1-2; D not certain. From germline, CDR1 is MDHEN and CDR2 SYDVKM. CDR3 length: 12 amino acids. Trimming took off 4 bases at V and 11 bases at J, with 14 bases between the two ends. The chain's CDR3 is CASSWTAGWYTF. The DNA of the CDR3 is TGTGCCAGCAGTTGGACGGCCGGATGGTACACCTTC.

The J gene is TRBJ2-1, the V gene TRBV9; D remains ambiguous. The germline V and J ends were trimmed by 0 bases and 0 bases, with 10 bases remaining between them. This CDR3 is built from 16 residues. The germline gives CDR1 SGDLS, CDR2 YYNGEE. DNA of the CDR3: TGTGCCAGCAGCGTAGCGGGTTCGAGCTCCTACAATGAGCAGTTCTTC. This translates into CASSVAGSSSYNEQFF.

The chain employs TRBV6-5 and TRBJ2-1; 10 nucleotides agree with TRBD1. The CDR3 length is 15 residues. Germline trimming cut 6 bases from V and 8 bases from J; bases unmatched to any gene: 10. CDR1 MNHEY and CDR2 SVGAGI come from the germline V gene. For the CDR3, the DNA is TGTGCCAGCAGCTTCTATGGACAGGGGGGGGATGAGCAGTTCTTC. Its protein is CASSFYGQGGDEQFF.

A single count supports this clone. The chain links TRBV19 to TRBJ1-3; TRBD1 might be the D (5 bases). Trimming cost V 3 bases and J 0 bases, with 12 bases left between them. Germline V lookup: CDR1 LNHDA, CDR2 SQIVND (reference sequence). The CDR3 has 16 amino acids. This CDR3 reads CASSMGRPISGNTIYF. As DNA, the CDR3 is TGTGCCAGTAGTATGGGACGGCCGATCTCTGGAAACACCATATATTTT.

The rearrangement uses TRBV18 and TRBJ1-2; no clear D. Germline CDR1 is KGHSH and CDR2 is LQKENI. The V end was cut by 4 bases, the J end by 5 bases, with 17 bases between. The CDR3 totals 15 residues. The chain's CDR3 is CASSLGLTALYGYTF. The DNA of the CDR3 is TGTGCCAGCTCACTGGGTCTAACTGCCCTTTATGGCTACACCTTC.

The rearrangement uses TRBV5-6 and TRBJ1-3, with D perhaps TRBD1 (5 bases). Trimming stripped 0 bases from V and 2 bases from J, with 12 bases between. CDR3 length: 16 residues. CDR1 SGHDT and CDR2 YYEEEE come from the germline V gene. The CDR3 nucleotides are TGTGCCAGCAGCTTGGCATCAGGGACGGCTGGAAACACCATATATTTT. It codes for CASSLASGTAGNTIYF.

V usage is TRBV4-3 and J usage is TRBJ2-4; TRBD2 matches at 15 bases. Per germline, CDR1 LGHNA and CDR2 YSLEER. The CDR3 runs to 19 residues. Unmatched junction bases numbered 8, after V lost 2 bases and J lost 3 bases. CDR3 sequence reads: CASSQRGLAGGEDKNIQYF. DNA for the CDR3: TGCGCCAGCAGCCAAAGGGGACTAGCGGGGGGAGAAGACAAAAACATTCAGTACTTC.

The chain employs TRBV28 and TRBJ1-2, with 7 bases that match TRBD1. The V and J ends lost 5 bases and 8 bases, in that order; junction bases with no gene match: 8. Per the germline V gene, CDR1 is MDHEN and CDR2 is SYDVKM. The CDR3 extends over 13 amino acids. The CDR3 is CASSPRDRDGYTF. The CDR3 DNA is TGTGCCAGCAGTCCACGAGACAGGGACGGCTACACCTTC.

The CDR3 protein is CSVVGQSYEQYF. Written as DNA, the CDR3 is TGCAGCGTTGTGGGACAGTCCTACGAGCAGTACTTC. The chain employs TRBV29-1 and TRBJ2-7; 7 bases agree with TRBD1. The trim removed 4 bases at V and 1 base at J, leaving 1 base unmatched. This CDR3 is 12 amino acids long. Germline CDR1 is SQVTM and CDR2 is ANQGSEA.

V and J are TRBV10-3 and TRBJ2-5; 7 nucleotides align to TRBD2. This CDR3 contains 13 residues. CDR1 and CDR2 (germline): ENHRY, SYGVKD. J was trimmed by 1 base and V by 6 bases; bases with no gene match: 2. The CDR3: CAIRGTIQETQYF. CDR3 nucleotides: TGTGCCATCAGGGGGACTATCCAAGAGACCCAGTACTTC.